This T cell receptor (beta chain) is drawn from a study of beta chain features in type 1 diabetes (dated by TCRdb to 2016 to 2019). A note on the overall study: No differences in mean age, gender distribution, total cell number or subset yield were found between patients and healthy donors. Naive and central memory subsets were obtained from all 30 or so donors, but regulatory and stem cell-like memory subsets were isolated from only 8 patients and about 8 healthy donors. A total of around 110,000,000 sorted cells were examined across all samples, and a strong correlation was observed between cell number per subset and RNA yield. The study compared TCRB repertoires of sorted circulating CD4+ T cell subsets between recently diagnosed type 1 diabetes patients and matched healthy donors.

V lost 4 bases and J lost 5 bases, and the count of bases not matched to a germline gene is 6. The CDR3, from cysteine to phenylalanine, totals 14 residues. Kept here is only the CDR3 DNA, which spans 42 bases and is read in frame from base 1. The germline V gene supplies CDR1 SGHTS and CDR2 YDEGEE. The entire isolated RNA was reverse transcribed using the High Capacity cDNA Reverse Transcription Kit, and thus expressed TCRB transcripts were sequenced. Deep immunoSEQ sequencing was applied to naive, central memory and regulatory T cell samples, giving an average of around 4 million total reads per sample. Sorted cells were lysed in RLT buffer and RNA was extracted with DNase-treated RNeasy Micro or Mini kits, depending on cell number. To prevent cross-contamination, every cell subset was processed on its own, while patient and healthy donor samples were processed together. Using the immunoSEQ multiplex PCR, TCRB sequences were amplified from cDNA into 87-bp fragments spanning the CDR3 region. The amplicons were sequenced using the Illumina HiSeq platform. In the authors' own workflow: PCR bias was computationally corrected using synthetic template baselines, reads within Hamming distance 2 were collapsed, and singletons that could not be merged were discarded. Reads were aligned to IMGT to assign V, D and J genes, CDR3 length, and insertions or deletions at six rearrangement sites. Within each subset, clonotype counts were normalized to the number of sorted cells before true diversity and Gini coefficients were calculated with the tcR R package. The overlap coefficient, calculated on TCRB nucleotide sequences, was used to quantify repertoire sharing. As a proxy for the pre-selection repertoire, out-of-frame TCRB sequences from naive cells were analyzed. TCRdb's version of the immuneACCESS table is confined to in-frame rearrangements and falls short of the full clone set. An unresolved V gene accounts for under half of the shortfall where checked; the remainder is of unknown origin. The V and J calls and clone size come from that table; D and trimming were worked out from the DNA. The sample data list 250,000 to 350,000 clones, and 11% of these were observed just once. The top ten constitute around 0.015% of the sample.

Results and caveats for the whole study, not just this receptor: At VDJ recombination sites, type 1 diabetes patients had fewer insertions and more deleted nucleotides, which implies abnormalities in thymic rearrangement. In all four CD4+ subsets, TCRB CDR3 length was moderately but significantly shorter in type 1 diabetes patients. Naive, central memory and regulatory TCRB repertoires appeared more similar among patients than among healthy donors. Because small numbers of individuals were included in the HLA sub-analyses, any influence of HLA type on TCRB rearrangement was left unresolved. Because cDNA was sequenced instead of genomic DNA, highly expressing activated cells could be over-represented, though the groups showed no difference in activation or CD3 levels. PCR might favor shorter templates, but patient and control samples were amplified and corrected together, so any skew would affect both groups equally.

This clone was recorded a few times. Its specific antigen is unknown. It has no much larger one-base neighbor in the sample; base qualities were not kept. A single peripheral blood draw of about 116 mL on average was collected from each donor into heparinised tubes. Using a panel that included CD45RO, CCR7, CD25, CD127, CD95 and CD27, naive, central memory, regulatory and stem cell-like memory CD4+ T cells were sorted on a BD FACSAria II. Every sorted population had a purity above 95%. PBMCs were isolated right away by Lymphoprep density gradient centrifugation and were stained directly, without culture. Samples were stained and sorted in pairs, with one healthy donor and one patient per experiment, so that batch effects were minimized.

The chain is assembled from TRBV5-8 and TRBJ1-1; TRBD1 lines up with 9 middle nucleotides. Sequencing was performed on naive CD4+ T cells from blood. Interpreted using the paper, the cell subset or site label stands for: true naive CD4+ T cells. This clonotype was obtained from a woman in her thirties in good health. The CDR3 has the sequence CASSAGQGWTEAFF. In nucleotides, the sequence is TGTGCCAGCAGCGCGGGACAGGGTTGGACTGAAGCTTTCTTT.